The present entry profiles one T cell receptor (beta chain) with its context. CDR1 is SGHVS, CDR2 FNYEAQ, per germline. J gave up 2 bases and V 3 bases, and 3 bases lay outside the gene matches. This CDR3 has 14 residues. This entry is derived from a study of shared clonotypes between healthy human individuals. The test was conducted at deep level. Generated by immunoSEQ multiplex PCR, the TCRdb table keeps only in-frame clones and is missing some. Here the sample spans hundreds of thousands of clones, 80% to 95% being singletons. Terminally differentiated effector memory CD45RA+ cells were left out of the naive CD8 fraction, which was CD45RO-negative and positively selected for CCR7.

Sample: naive CD8+ T cells sorted from blood. This sequence joins TRBV7-6 and TRBJ2-5, with 7 bases aligning to TRBD1. This receptor was identified in a man under 40 in good health. CDR3 in amino acids: CASSLGQLQETQYF. Written as DNA, the CDR3 is TGTGCCAGCAGCTTGGGACAGCTACAAGAGACCCAGTACTTC.